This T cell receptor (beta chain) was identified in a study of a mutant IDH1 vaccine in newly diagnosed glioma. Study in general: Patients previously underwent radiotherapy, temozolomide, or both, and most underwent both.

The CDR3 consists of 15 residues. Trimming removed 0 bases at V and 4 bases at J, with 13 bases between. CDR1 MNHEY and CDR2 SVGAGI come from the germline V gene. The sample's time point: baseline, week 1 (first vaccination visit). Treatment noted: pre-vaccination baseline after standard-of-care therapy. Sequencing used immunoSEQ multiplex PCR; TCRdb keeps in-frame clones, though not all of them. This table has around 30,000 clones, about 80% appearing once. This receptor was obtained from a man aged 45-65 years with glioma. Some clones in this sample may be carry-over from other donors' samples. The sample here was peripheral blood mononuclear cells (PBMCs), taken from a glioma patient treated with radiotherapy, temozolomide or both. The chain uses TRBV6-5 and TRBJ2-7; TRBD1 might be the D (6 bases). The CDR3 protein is CASSYSQGRTYEQYF. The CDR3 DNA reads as TGTGCCAGCAGTTACTCTCAGGGGAGAACTTACGAGCAGTACTTC.